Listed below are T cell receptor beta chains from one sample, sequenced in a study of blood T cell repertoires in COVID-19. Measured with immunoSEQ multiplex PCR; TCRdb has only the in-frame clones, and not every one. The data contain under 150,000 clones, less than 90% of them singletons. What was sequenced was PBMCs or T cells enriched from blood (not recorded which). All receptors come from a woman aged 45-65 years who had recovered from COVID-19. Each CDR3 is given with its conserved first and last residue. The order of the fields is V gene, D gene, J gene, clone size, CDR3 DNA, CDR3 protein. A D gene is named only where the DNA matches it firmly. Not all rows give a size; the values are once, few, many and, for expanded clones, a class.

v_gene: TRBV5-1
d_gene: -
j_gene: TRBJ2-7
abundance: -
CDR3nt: TGCGCCAGCAGCTTGGCCGAGGGCTTAGTCTCCTACGAGCAGTACTTC
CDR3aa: CASSLAEGLVSYEQYF

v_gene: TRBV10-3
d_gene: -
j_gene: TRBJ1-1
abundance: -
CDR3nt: TGTGCCATCAGTGATGAAGGGGTAACGAACACTGAAGCTTTCTTT
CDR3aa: CAISDEGVTNTEAFF

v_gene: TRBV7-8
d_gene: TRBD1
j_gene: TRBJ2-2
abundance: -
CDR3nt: TGTGCCAGCAGCTCCGCCCTAAAGGGACAGCTAAACACCGGGGAGCTGTTTTTT
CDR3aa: CASSSALKGQLNTGELFF

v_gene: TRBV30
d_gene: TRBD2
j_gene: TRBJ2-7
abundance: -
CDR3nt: TGTGCCTGGAGTGTAGCGGGGGGCGCCTCCTACGAGCAGTACTTC
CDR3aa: CAWSVAGGASYEQYF

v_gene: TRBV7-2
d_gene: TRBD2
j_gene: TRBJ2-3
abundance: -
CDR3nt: TGTGCCAGCAGCTTACTAGCGGGGGTATCCTCAGATACGCAGTATTTT
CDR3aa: CASSLLAGVSSDTQYF

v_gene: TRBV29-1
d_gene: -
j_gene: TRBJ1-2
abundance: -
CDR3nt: TGCAGCGCCGACACACGGACTAACTATGGCTACACCTTC
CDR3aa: CSADTRTNYGYTF

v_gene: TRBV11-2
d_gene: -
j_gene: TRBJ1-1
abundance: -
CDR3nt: TGTGCCAGCAGCCCCCAGGGGATCGCTGAAGCTTTCTTT
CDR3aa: CASSPQGIAEAFF

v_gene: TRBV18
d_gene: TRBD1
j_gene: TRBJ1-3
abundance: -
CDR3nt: TGTGCCAGCTCCTCAACACGACAGGGGTCTGGAAACACCATATATTTT
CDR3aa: CASSSTRQGSGNTIYF

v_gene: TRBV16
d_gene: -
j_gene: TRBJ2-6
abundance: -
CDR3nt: TGTGCCAGCAGCCAATCTGCGCCAGGGTCTGGGGCCAACGTCCTGACTTTC
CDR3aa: CASSQSAPGSGANVLTF

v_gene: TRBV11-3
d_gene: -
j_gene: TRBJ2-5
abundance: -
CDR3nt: TGTGCCAGCAGCCCACATGTGCGGGAGACCCAGTACTTC
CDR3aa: CASSPHVRETQYF

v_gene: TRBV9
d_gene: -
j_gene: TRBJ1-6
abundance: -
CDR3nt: TGTGCCAGCAGCCGGGGGGACACGGATTCACCCCTCCACTTT
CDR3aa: CASSRGDTDSPLHF

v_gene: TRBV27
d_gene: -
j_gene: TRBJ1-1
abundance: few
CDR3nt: TGTGCCAGCAGGCTCGTAGGGGGAGACACTGAAGCTTTCTTT
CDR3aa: CASRLVGGDTEAFF

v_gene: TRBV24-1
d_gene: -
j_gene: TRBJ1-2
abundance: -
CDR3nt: TGTGCCACCAGTCTACCGGGACACCTATATGCTGCTGGCTACACCTTC
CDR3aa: CATSLPGHLYAAGYTF

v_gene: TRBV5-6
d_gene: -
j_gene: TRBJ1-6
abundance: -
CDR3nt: TGTGCCAGCAGACCTCAAGGTACAGGGAGCTCCTATAATTCACCCCTCCACTTT
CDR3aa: CASRPQGTGSSYNSPLHF

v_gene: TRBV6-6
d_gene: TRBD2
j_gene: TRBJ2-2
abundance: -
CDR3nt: TGTGCCAGCAGTTACTCGACCAGCGGGGCCACCGGGGAGCTGTTTTTT
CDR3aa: CASSYSTSGATGELFF

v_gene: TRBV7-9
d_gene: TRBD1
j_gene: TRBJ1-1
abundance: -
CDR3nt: TGTGCCAGCAGCCCCTCTGGGACAGGTTACATGAACACTGAAGCTTTCTTT
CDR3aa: CASSPSGTGYMNTEAFF